The present T cell receptor beta chain was sequenced within a study of T cell responses to AZD1222 COVID-19 vaccine. The wider study: It was second doses at about 4 or about 12 weeks that were pooled. Study observations and caveats: Seropositive at baseline were only a handful of AZD1222 recipients.

The protocol was immunoSEQ multiplex PCR, while the TCRdb copy is restricted to in-frame clones and leaves out a portion. Counted here are about 110,000 clones, around 92% occurring once; the ten biggest clones make up roughly 7.8%. V shed 6 bases and J 2 bases; nucleotides not matched to a gene: 6. The germline V gene has CDR1 MNHEY and CDR2 SMNVEV (reference sequence). This CDR3 is 14 amino acids long. To note about this clone: What it recognizes is unknown.

This rearrangement joins TRBV27 to TRBJ2-5; 7 bases match TRBD1. The clonotype comes from an adult in good health. The sample consisted of peripheral blood, taken on day 0 of AZD1222 vaccination. The CDR3 region is CASSFRGQQETQYF. The DNA for the CDR3 is TGTGCCAGCAGCTTCAGGGGACAGCAAGAGACCCAGTACTTC.